The rows below give T cell receptor beta chains drawn from one sample of a study of blood T cell repertoires in COVID-19. Repertoires were generated with immunoSEQ multiplex PCR, while TCRdb's copy carries only in-frame clones and drops some. Of 250,000 to 300,000 clones listed, approximately 90% are singletons. The material sequenced was peripheral blood. The receptors come from a woman between 50 and 59 years old who had recovered from COVID-19. Each CDR3 is given with its conserved first and last residue. D genes are given only for firm matches. Clone size appears in some rows only: once, few, many, or a class for an expanded clone.

NA | TRBJ1-5 | NA | TRBV7-2 | 14 | CASSPTTDNQPQHF | TGTGCCAGCAGCCCAACCACTGACAATCAGCCCCAGCATTTT
TRBD1 | TRBJ2-1 | NA | TRBV28 | 14 | CASRGTGGINEQFF | TGTGCCAGCAGAGGGACAGGGGGCATCAATGAGCAGTTCTTC
NA | TRBJ1-4 | NA | TRBV18 | 11 | CASSANEKLFF | TGTGCCAGCTCCGCTAATGAAAAACTGTTTTTT
TRBD1 | TRBJ1-1 | NA | TRBV3-1/TRBV3-2 | 16 | CASSPKDQGGRTEAFF | TGTGCCAGCAGCCCGAAGGACCAGGGGGGTAGGACTGAAGCTTTCTTT
NA | TRBJ1-2 | NA | TRBV7-8 | 13 | CASSSGLFKGYTF | TGTGCCAGCAGCTCAGGGCTATTCAAGGGCTACACCTTC
NA | TRBJ1-2 | NA | TRBV9 | 11 | CASSRGYGYTF | TGTGCCAGCTCCCGGGGCTATGGCTACACCTTC
TRBD1 | TRBJ1-1 | many | TRBV2 | 17 | CASRELGQGAANTEAFF | TGTGCCAGCCGCGAGCTCGGACAGGGGGCTGCGAACACTGAAGCTTTCTTT
NA | TRBJ2-7 | NA | TRBV7-2 | 15 | CASSPRRGQGFRQYF | TGTGCCAGCAGCCCTCGGAGGGGGCAGGGCTTTCGGCAGTACTTC
TRBD1 | TRBJ2-2 | NA | TRBV2 | 15 | CASTNDRGNTGELFF | TGTGCCAGCACTAACGACAGGGGTAACACCGGGGAGCTGTTTTTT
TRBD1 | TRBJ1-5 | few | TRBV15 | 15 | CATSRPGTGGQPQHF | TGTGCCACCAGCAGACCAGGGACAGGGGGGCAGCCCCAGCATTTT
NA | TRBJ2-1 | NA | TRBV4-3 | 17 | CASSQDRWGAPYNEQFF | TGCGCCAGCAGCCAAGATAGGTGGGGAGCCCCCTACAATGAGCAGTTCTTC
TRBD1 | TRBJ1-2 | NA | TRBV6-1 | 14 | CASSEGSTGIGYTF | TGTGCCAGCAGTGAAGGGTCGACAGGGATAGGCTACACCTTC